The T cell receptor beta chain described here comes from a study of blood T cell repertoires in COVID-19. Turning to the study itself: Samples representing acute and convalescent COVID-19 were sourced from the United States, Italy and Spain. In each case, the material was cDNA or gDNA derived from T cells, B-cell-depleted T cells, or PBMCs.

Only in-frame clones appear in the TCRdb table, and some are missing; sequencing was by immunoSEQ multiplex PCR. The sample records some 170,000 clones, less than 90% being singletons. CDR1 and CDR2 (germline): SNHLY, FYNNEI. The CDR3 has 13 amino acids. V was pared by 8 bases and J by 1 base, with 11 bases between. This study enrolled people aged roughly 18 to 90 from about two dozen US geographic areas. This TCR came from a human donor with acute COVID-19. The donor label of this sample is uncertain. This chain connects TRBV2 to TRBJ1-1, with unresolved D. The sequenced sample was PBMCs or T cells enriched from blood (not recorded which). The CDR3 nucleotides are TGTGCCAGCGGGCAGAATTCGAACACTGAAGCTTTCTTT. Encoded protein: CASGQNSNTEAFF. Drawing the rest from reference TRBV2 and TRBJ1-1, the complete variable domain is EPEVTQTPSHQVTQMGQEVILRCVPISNHLYFYWYRQILGQKVEFLVSFYNNEISEKSEIFDDQFSVERPDGSNFTLKIRSTKLEDSAMYFCASGQNSNTEAFFGQGTRLTVV.